This T cell receptor (beta chain) was captured in a study of long-term antiretroviral therapy in people with HIV (dated by TCRdb to between 2021 and 2022). At the level of the whole study: The earliest samples were collected roughly a decade before the 2015 WHO recommendation for immediate ART, at a time when ART was usually postponed until CD4 counts fell. This retrospective serial study examined whether starting ART and sustained HIV suppression were associated with changes in the composition and diversity of the TRB repertoire in peripheral blood. The cohort contributed about 200 cryopreserved PBMC samples from around 30 adults with confirmed HIV infection, collected serially over a mean of approximately six years (range 1-12). Of the roughly 31 participants with HIV, ten to eleven were female. No cross-contamination during QIAcube processing turned up in test extractions that ran a monoclonal T-cell line alongside about 35 polyclonal samples. Overall study outcomes, separate from this receptor: Unsorted PBMC were profiled instead of sorted CD4+ and CD8+ T cells because pre-ART samples had limited cell numbers. Samples dated from the mid-2000s to the late 2010s, and the ART regimens used may be less effective than current ones. HIV repertoires had narrower CDR3 length ranges than controls, and the network structure suggested an antigen-experienced repertoire that shifted only slightly toward naive after ART. Expanded TRB clones identified before ART initiation dominated the repertoire across all time points, though the dominance fluctuated and decreased in many PLHIV after ART. Limited PBMC availability meant only the TCR beta chain was sequenced, without alpha chain pairing. Starting ART was linked to a significant rise in TRB diversity, yet even with long-term ART the diversity remained significantly lower than in transplant donor controls. Inferences about post-ART repertoire changes were limited because no data were available on ART adherence, viral resistance or therapy changes.

The immunoSEQ hsTCRB v3.0 assay was used at survey level resolution to sequence the TRB variable region. TRB sequencing targeted a depth of roughly 35,000-55,000 T-cell genomes per sample. TRB libraries were pooled and sequenced on an Illumina MiSeq using a v3 150-cycle kit. The authors processed their data as follows. Repertoire analysis was run in R within a reproducible Nextflow workflow that covered QC, data transformation and analysis. LymphoSeq2, an R package for AIRR-Seq data exploration, was used to implement custom analyses. A handful of samples that produced fewer than 5000 total TRB sequences were removed, so 188 HIV repertoires were analyzed. Among the approximately 180 HIV repertoires that were kept, around 59 were collected before ART initiation and roughly 130 were collected after ART initiation. Each repertoire was downsampled to 5000 TRB nucleotide sequences, and summary statistics were averaged across 100 downsampling iterations. TRB sequences were retained for analysis only if CDR3 regions of at least seven amino acids were present. Diversity was measured with a Shannon entropy-derived clonality score and the Gini coefficient. Repertoire networks linked the top 5000 CDR3 amino acid sequences whenever two sequences differed by an edit distance of one. GLIPH2 predicted antigen specificity groups and MHC restriction for TRB CDR3 amino acid sequences. To flag known CMV, EBV, HIV or tissue antigen associations, CDR3 amino acid sequences were matched against VDJdb and McPAS-TCR. Pre-ART, post-ART and control groups were compared with Wilcoxon signed-rank tests and Holm-Bonferroni correction. Imported from immuneACCESS, the table was reduced by TCRdb to in-frame sequences with V and J called. These copies leave out some clones; in studies compared against another copy, an unresolved V gene accounts for under half, and the cause of the remainder is not known. V and J calls and clone size are as listed in that table; D and trimming were resolved from the DNA. This sample lists some 28,000 clones; roughly 84% were detected once. The ten largest clonotypes hold 7.5% to 9.5% of the sample.

This clone has only a few counts. What this receptor recognizes is not known. Base qualities are not at hand, and no much larger clone is one base apart. Participants were included only if at least one PBMC sample before ART initiation and at least two post-ART samples were available. All participants with HIV were treated in the United States of America. Before DNA extraction, cryopreserved samples of about 1-10 million PBMC were thawed and washed. At the time of the earliest PBMC sample for each participant with HIV, ages ranged from 23 to 54 years. PBMC samples from each participant spanned 1-4 timepoints before ART initiation and 2-8 timepoints after ART initiation, with a median of 7 samples. Serial HIV viral load, CD4+ T-cell count, ART history and demographic data were obtained for every participant. A Qiagen kit on a QIAcube was used to extract genomic DNA from unsorted PBMC, with samples processed in batches of 12.

Including cysteine and phenylalanine, the CDR3 has 15 amino acids. Only CDR3 DNA is held: 45 bases, read in frame from base 1. V drops 6 bases and J drops 4 bases, leaving 16 bases in between. Based on the germline V gene, the CDR1 and CDR2 sequences are SNHLY and FYNNEI. The sequence is built from TRBV2 and TRBJ1-5, and perhaps TRBD1 as D gene, on 6 matching bases. This sample comprised unsorted PBMCs, obtained 3 years after starting antiretroviral therapy. The TCR sequence derives from a man aged 35-49 years with HIV. DNA sequence: TGTGCCAGCAGGACCGGACAGTTCTTAAATCAGCCCCAGCATTTT. It codes for CASRTGQFLNQPQHF.